This passage covers 2 T cell receptor beta chains from one sample sequenced in a study of blood T cell repertoires in COVID-19. The repertoire was sequenced with immunoSEQ multiplex PCR; TCRdb's copy has only in-frame clones and lacks some. The table has over 200,000 clones, 88% seen once. The material sequenced was PBMCs or T cells enriched from blood (not recorded which). The receptor set was obtained from a woman aged 25 to 45 who had been exposed to COVID-19.

V gene TRBV6-5 combines with J gene TRBJ1-1, with D uncertain. Trimming cost V 4 bases and J 0 bases, with 9 bases left between them. Per the germline V gene, CDR1 is MNHEY and CDR2 is SVGAGI. The CDR3 runs 14 residues. The CDR3 nucleotides read TGTGCCAGCAGTTCTCAGTACATGAACACTGAAGCTTTCTTT. This sequence encodes CASSSQYMNTEAFF.

The chain combines TRBV4-1 with TRBJ2-1; possible D gene TRBD2, 6 bases. This CDR3 comprises 17 residues. The germline CDR1 and CDR2 sequences are MGHRA and YSYEKL. The germline V and J ends were trimmed by 0 bases and 0 bases, with 12 bases remaining between them. CDR3 coding DNA: TGCGCCAGCAGCCAAGAGGGGGGAGCATACTCCTACAATGAGCAGTTCTTC. Its protein is CASSQEGGAYSYNEQFF.